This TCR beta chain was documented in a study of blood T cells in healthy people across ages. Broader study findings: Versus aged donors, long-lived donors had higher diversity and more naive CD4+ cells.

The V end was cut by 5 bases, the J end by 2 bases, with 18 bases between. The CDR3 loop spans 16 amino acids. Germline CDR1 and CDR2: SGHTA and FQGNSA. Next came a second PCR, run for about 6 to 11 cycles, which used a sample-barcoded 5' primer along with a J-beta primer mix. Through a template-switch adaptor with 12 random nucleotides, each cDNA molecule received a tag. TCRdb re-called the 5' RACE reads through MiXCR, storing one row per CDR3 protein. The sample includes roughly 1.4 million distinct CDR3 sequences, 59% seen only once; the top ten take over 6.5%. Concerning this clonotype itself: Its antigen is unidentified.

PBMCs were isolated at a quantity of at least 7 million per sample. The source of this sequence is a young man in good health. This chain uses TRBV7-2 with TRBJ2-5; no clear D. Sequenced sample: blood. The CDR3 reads CASSPLSRPEQETQYF. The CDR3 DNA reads TGTGCCAGCAGCCCCCTCAGCCGGCCAGAGCAAGAGACCCAGTACTTC. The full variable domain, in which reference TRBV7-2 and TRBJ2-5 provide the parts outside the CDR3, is GAGVSQSPSNKVTEKGKDVELRCDPISGHTALYWYRQSLGQGLEFLIYFQGNSAPDKSGLPSDRFSAERTGGSVSTLTIQRTQQEDSAVYLCASSPLSRPEQETQYFGPGTRLLVL.